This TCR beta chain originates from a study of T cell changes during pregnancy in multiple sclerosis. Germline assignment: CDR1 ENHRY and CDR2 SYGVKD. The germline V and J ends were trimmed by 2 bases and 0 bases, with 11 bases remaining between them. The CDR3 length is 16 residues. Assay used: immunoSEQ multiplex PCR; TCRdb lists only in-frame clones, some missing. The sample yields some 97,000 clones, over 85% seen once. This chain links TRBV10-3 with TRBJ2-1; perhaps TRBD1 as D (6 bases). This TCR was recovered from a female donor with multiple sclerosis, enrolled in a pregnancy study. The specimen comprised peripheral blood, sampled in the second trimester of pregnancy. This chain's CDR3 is CAISEVTGHSYNEQFF. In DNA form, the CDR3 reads TGTGCCATCAGTGAGGTCACGGGACACTCCTACAATGAGCAGTTCTTC.